Described below is a single TCR beta chain sequence and its context. Antigen specificity is unknown. The sample belongs to a study of cytomegalovirus exposure and HLA in healthy donors. For the study at large: Earlier work reported 117 million unique TCR beta sequences from about 200 million T cells.

Study-level results: The dataset shows that most TCR sequences were rare, while some public TCRs occurred in many donors. It is likely that the observed cluster of highly shared sequence variants was a sequencing artifact. Sequencing depth across donors, presence/absence analyses assumed, was roughly uniform.

The PCR was carried out with 60 Vbeta primers and 13 Jbeta primers. Method: immunoSEQ multiplex PCR; TCRdb's copy keeps in-frame clones and lacks some. The top ten clones hold 1.2% of a sample with 100,000 to 150,000 clones, less than 85% of them seen once. This receptor was obtained from a female donor in good health and CMV-seronegative. The sequenced sample was PBMCs.

The CDR3 DNA follows: TGTGCCTGGAGTAGGGCAGGGGAACCGAACTATGGCTACACCTTC. This encodes CAWSRAGEPNYGYTF. This chain uses TRBV30 with TRBJ1-2, with a tentative D call TRBD1 (6 bases). This CDR3 region has 15 residues. Trimming cost V 2 bases and J 2 bases, with 15 bases left between them. Germline assignment: CDR1 GTSNPN and CDR2 SVGIG (reference sequence).